This T cell receptor beta chain was profiled in a study of prognosis after radiotherapy for stage I lung cancer (dated by TCRdb to about 2021). For context, the study as a whole: Between early 2018 and early 2019, around 20 patients with stage I NSCLC were enrolled in Nanjing, China. In 15 or so patients the disease was a newly diagnosed primary stage I lung tumor, whereas about 5 had oligometastatic NSCLC following surgical resection of the primary tumor. All patients were regarded as medically inoperable, because of comorbidities in 11 to 12 patients and refusal of surgery in roughly 7 patients. The cohort comprised around 14 men and about six women with a median age of around 70 years, ranging from roughly 53 to 84 years. Squamous cell carcinoma histology was identified in several patients, and adenocarcinoma histology was identified in more than 10 patients. SBRT was delivered in 3 to 5 fractions with a biologically effective dose of at least 100 Gy, and image-guided IMRT or VMAT was used for delivery. In every patient, SBRT was given without any concurrent therapy. After SBRT, distant metastases developed in about 20% of the 19 patients at a median of 7 months, while the remaining 15 patients had no significant progression. This study profiled peripheral blood TCR beta repertoires from stage I NSCLC patients before and after stereotactic body radiotherapy and linked the repertoires to distant failure. The study took one blood sample before SBRT and one after SBRT from each of 19 patients and sequenced all 38 samples. What the research found in general, with its limitations: All reported P values were unadjusted for multiple comparisons. After SBRT, the number of unique TCR clones decreased (median about 9,100 before versus 6,000 to 7,000 after; Wilcoxon paired P=0.011). The small cohort and short follow-up limited the study, so independent validation of the findings is needed. Whether the expanded TCR clones were tumor-specific was not determined. TRBV and TRBJ usage frequencies reportedly varied with metastasis status, involving two V genes at baseline and 8 or 9 V and two J genes after SBRT. Post-SBRT Shannon entropy and its change from baseline were lower in patients who developed distant metastases; baseline Shannon entropy was not associated with metastases.

This clonotype was recorded once. Its target antigen remains unknown. Base-call qualities are not available, and no considerably larger clone is one nucleotide away. A single read offers scant evidence. Two rounds of multiplex PCR on genomic DNA were used to amplify the TCR beta CDR3 region. In the first round of PCR, primers specific to each TRBV and TRBJ gene were used, and the primer sequences are filed in Chinese patent CN105087789A. The second PCR round used universal primers. The Roche High Pure PCR Template Preparation Kit was used to extract genomic DNA from frozen PBMCs. An Illumina HiSeq 3000 was used to sequence the libraries paired-end with 151 bp reads. The published analysis was carried out like this. CutAdapt was used to remove raw reads lacking the multiplex PCR primer sequences. Using PEAR, the high-quality paired reads were merged into contigs. By alignment to reference sequences, MiXCR assigned TRB V, D and J gene segments to each contig. CDR3 sequences were clustered by base quality and sequence similarity to remove sequencing errors. Shannon entropy normalized by the natural log of productive TCR sequence number was used as the measure of diversity. Clonality was defined as one minus Shannon entropy divided by the natural log of the number of unique clonotypes. Progression-free survival cut-offs for repertoire metrics were chosen using the Youden index of ROC curves, with analyses run in R 3.5.3. TCRdb itself trimmed the public reads at Q25 with fastp, ran MiXCR and retained productive beta chains. For every CDR3 protein sequence, its rows merge into one entry that carries the most common genes and DNA. The V and J calls were not made by the authors but by TCRdb's processing. This sample lists fewer than 40,000 distinct CDR3 sequences; roughly 49% were detected once. The ten largest make up 16% of the sample.

V is pared back by 0 bases and J by 3 bases, with 12 bases lying between the germline termini. Including the terminal cysteine and phenylalanine, the CDR3 comprises 15 residues. Only CDR3 DNA is held: 45 bases, read in frame from base 1. A history of other malignancies or of prior chemotherapy or radiotherapy was absent in all patients, and node-negative disease was shown on CT and PET/CT in all patients. Approximately 6 milliliters of peripheral venous blood were drawn into EDTA tubes at each of two time points. PBMCs were isolated by Ficoll-Paque Plus density-gradient centrifugation. Immediately after collection, samples were stored at -80 degrees C until analysis.

This clonotype originated in a donor over 45 with non-small cell lung cancer. The rearrangement combines TRBV12-3 or TRBV12-4 with TRBJ2-7; no D segment can be confidently identified. This sample comprised PBMCs, obtained before or after stereotactic body radiation therapy (not recorded which). The CDR3 reads as follows: CASSLAGYLFYEQYF. The DNA is as follows: TGTGCCAGCAGTTTAGCAGGGTACCTATTCTACGAGCAGTACTTC.